The 3 T cell receptor beta chains below were found in one sample sequenced in a study of blood T cell repertoires in COVID-19. Sequencing used immunoSEQ multiplex PCR; TCRdb keeps in-frame clones, though not all of them. In the table there are 200,000 to 250,000 clones, around 82% of which are singletons. The sequenced sample consisted of PBMCs or T cells enriched from blood (not recorded which). These receptors came from a woman in her fifties or sixties who had been exposed to COVID-19.

The rearrangement joins TRBV25-1 to TRBJ1-4, with D perhaps matching TRBD1 (6 bases). CDR1 is MGHDK and CDR2 is SYGVNS in the germline V gene. CDR3 length: 14 residues. V shed 8 bases and J shed 8 bases, with 18 bases lying between them. The CDR3 region has the DNA TGTGCCAGCGGCCCGGTACAGGGAAACGAAAAACTGTTTTTT. It specifies CASGPVQGNEKLFF.

The V and J genes are TRBV5-6 and TRBJ2-1; D gene ambiguous. The germline V and J ends were trimmed by 4 bases and 2 bases, with 13 bases remaining between them. This CDR3 comprises 15 residues. Germline CDR1 SGHDT, CDR2 YYEEEE. CDR3 DNA sequence: TGTGCCAGCAGCCCTCGGGTCCTCCCCTACAATGAGCAGTTCTTC. This encodes CASSPRVLPYNEQFF.

The rearrangement links TRBV24-1 to TRBJ1-2; tentative D call: TRBD1 (5 bases). The ends were cut back, 6 bases at V and 1 base at J, with 8 bases in the middle. The CDR3 consists of 13 residues. The V gene's germline CDR1 is KGHDR and CDR2 SFDVKD. This chain's CDR3 is CATSMGHNYGYTF. The CDR3 DNA reads TGTGCCACCAGTATGGGGCATAACTATGGCTACACCTTC.